These 14 T cell receptor beta chains came from one sample sequenced in a study of vaccination and CD4 T cells after COVID-19. The treatment is: roughly ten-day PBMC culture with coronavirus spike peptide pools or control peptides (ViraFEST assay). Their recognized antigens are unknown. With the Oncomine TCR Beta short-read assay, DNA from cultured CD4+ T cells was sequenced. TCRdb used MiXCR to reprocess the PCR reads, holding one entry per CDR3 protein. This table holds roughly 19,000 distinct CDR3 sequences, about 50% found once. What was sequenced was CD4+ T cells from blood, cultured in vitro. The receptors stem from a human donor who had recovered from COVID-19.

This clonotype turned up a few times. J is TRBJ1-4 and V is TRBV27; tentative D call: TRBD1 (6 bases). Per the germline V gene, CDR1 is MNHEY and CDR2 is SMNVEV (reference sequence). This CDR3 spans 17 amino acids. V was clipped by 0 bases and J by 7 bases, with 18 bases between them. In DNA form, the CDR3 reads TGTGCCAGCAGTTTATCCTGGGCCCGGGGGGCGGGTGAAAAACTGTTTTTT. Translating gives CASSLSWARGAGEKLFF.

The rearrangement joins TRBV7-9 to TRBJ1-3; 7 bases fit TRBD1. Per the germline V gene, CDR1 is SEHNR and CDR2 is FQNEAQ (reference sequence). V gave up 10 bases and J gave up 0 bases; unmatched junction bases: 3. The CDR3 runs to 13 residues. In DNA form, the CDR3 reads TGTGCCATCGACAGGGACTCTGGAAACACCATATATTTT. Its protein product is CAIDRDSGNTIYF.

The chain joins TRBV20-1 to TRBJ1-6; 7 bases map to TRBD1. After removal of 0 bases from V and 7 bases from J, the junction contained 9 bases not matched to a gene. This CDR3 is 16 amino acids long. CDR1 is DFQATT, CDR2 SNEGSKA, per germline (reference sequence). The CDR3 reads CSARDPRQGLNSPLHF. In DNA, the CDR3 is TGCAGTGCTAGAGATCCGCGACAGGGCTTAAATTCACCCCTCCACTTT.

This clonotype has only a few counts. The chain couples TRBV23-1 to TRBJ1-5; no clear D gene. TRBV23-1 is an open reading frame whose function is uncertain. The CDR3 is made up of 17 amino acids. The germline V and J ends were trimmed by 6 bases and 0 bases, with 18 bases remaining between them. The CDR3 coding sequence is TGCGCCAGCAGCCCAAATCCCGGGGATTATAGCAATCAGCCCCAGCATTTT. Amino acid sequence: CASSPNPGDYSNQPQHF.

In this sample, this clonotype turned up a few times. This chain uses TRBV12-3 or TRBV12-4 with TRBJ2-1; 9 bases match TRBD2. J gave up 7 bases and V 3 bases, and 7 bases lay outside the gene matches. This CDR3 has 15 residues. In DNA, the CDR3 is TGTGCCAGCAGTTTGGGTAGCGGGAGTTATAATGAGCAGTTCTTC. As protein: CASSLGSGSYNEQFF.

This clonotype was seen only a few times. This chain joins TRBV19 and TRBJ1-5; D uncertain. Germline V lookup: CDR1 LNHDA, CDR2 SQIVND (reference sequence). The V end was cut by 5 bases, the J end by 7 bases, with 12 bases between. CDR3 length: 13 amino acids. CDR3 amino acids: CASSLSGSQPQHF. CDR3 DNA sequence: TGTGCCAGTAGTCTCTCAGGCTCGCAGCCCCAGCATTTT. The complete variable domain, with remaining parts taken from reference TRBV19 and TRBJ1-5, reads DGGITQSPKYLFRKEGQNVTLSCEQNLNHDAMYWYRQDPGQGLRLIYYSQIVNDFQKGDIAEGYSVSREKKESFPLTVTSAQKNPTAFYLCASSLSGSQPQHFGDGTRLSIL.

This sequence joins TRBV28 and TRBJ2-1, with D tentatively TRBD2 (5 bases). The CDR3 contains 14 residues. Between the trimmed V and J ends, which lost 3 bases and 7 bases, there was a span of 13 bases. Germline assignment: CDR1 MDHEN and CDR2 SYDVKM. CDR3 amino acids: CASSFPSLGNEQFF. Here the CDR3 DNA reads TGTGCCAGCAGTTTTCCCTCACTAGGTAATGAGCAGTTCTTC.

This chain links TRBV18 with TRBJ1-1; D unresolved. This CDR3 region has 16 residues. Germline assignment: CDR1 KGHSH and CDR2 LQKENI. V dropped 2 bases and J dropped 1 base, with 14 bases sitting between them. In nucleotides, the CDR3 is TGTGCCAGCTCACCAAGAATAACCCAAGAGAACACTGAAGCTTTCTTT. Protein: CASSPRITQENTEAFF.

The chain carries TRBV6-1 and TRBJ2-3; D possibly corresponds to TRBD2 (5 bases). The V and J ends lost 7 bases and 7 bases respectively, with 12 bases between them. This CDR3 comprises 12 residues. Germline CDR1 and CDR2: MNHNS and SASEGT. DNA of the CDR3: TGTGCCAGCACTAGCATACGGAATACGCAGTATTTT. Residues: CASTSIRNTQYF.

The chain employs TRBV21-1 and TRBJ1-6. TRBV21-1 is annotated as a pseudogene. The CDR3 runs to 15 residues. The chain's CDR3 is CASSKAVCSHSPLHF. DNA for the CDR3: TGTGCCAGCAGCAAAGCCGTATGTTCGCATTCACCCCTCCACTTT.

J is TRBJ2-3 and V is TRBV20-1; TRBD2 matches at 10 bases. CDR3 length equals 18 residues. V shed 6 bases and J 3 bases; nucleotides not matched to a gene: 18. Germline V gives CDR1 DFQATT, CDR2 SNEGSKA (reference sequence). The CDR3 sequence: CSALGGFSSGSRTDTQYF. In DNA form, the CDR3 reads TGCAGTGCCCTAGGGGGGTTCTCTAGCGGGAGTCGAACAGATACGCAGTATTTT.

The sample holds a few counts of this clonotype. The chain uses TRBV24-1 and TRBJ2-3; TRBD2 matches 9 bases. Germline V gives CDR1 KGHDR, CDR2 SFDVKD. The CDR3 consists of 16 residues. Trimming cost V 2 bases and J 5 bases; bases outside gene matches: 7. CDR3 sequence: CATSDYSGRSIDTQYF. The CDR3 nucleotides are TGTGCCACCAGTGATTATAGCGGGAGAAGTATAGATACGCAGTATTTT.

This clonotype was counted a single time. This chain links TRBV11-3 with TRBJ1-2; 7 bases map to TRBD1. The CDR3 covers 16 residues. Unmatched junction bases numbered 10, after V lost 0 bases and J lost 6 bases. CDR1 is SGHNT and CDR2 is YENEEA in the germline V gene. CDR3 bases: TGTGCCAGCAGCTTAGATCCGGGACAGCCCCGCCATGGCTACACCTTC. Translated: CASSLDPGQPRHGYTF.

The rearrangement uses TRBV19 and TRBJ2-4, with D possibly called TRBD1 or TRBD2 (6 bases each). The CDR3 extends over 14 amino acids. Trimming left V 9 bases short and J 7 bases short, with 19 bases between. The germline gives CDR1 LNHDA, CDR2 SQIVND (reference sequence). The CDR3 DNA follows: TGTGCCAGCACACTAGGGGGGTCTACGAACATTCAGTACTTC. Residues: CASTLGGSTNIQYF.